Listed below are T cell receptor beta chains from one sample, sequenced in a study of T cells in localized non-small cell lung cancer. Generated by immunoSEQ multiplex PCR, the TCRdb table keeps only in-frame clones and is missing some. The table includes more than 15,000 clones, 85% detected once. The starting material was peripheral blood, obtained before any cancer treatment. Every receptor here comes from a male donor aged 60 or older with stage I lung adenocarcinoma. Both conserved end residues are part of each CDR3. A D gene is named only where the DNA matches it firmly. Size is omitted from some rows. Given values are once, few, many or a class for expanded clones.

V gene: TRBV7-6; J gene: TRBJ1-3; clone size: once; D gene: TRBD1; CDR3 DNA: TGTGCCAGCAGCTCACGACCGGGACAGGGAACGAGCTCTGGAAACACCATATATTTT; CDR3 protein: CASSSRPGQGTSSGNTIYF
V gene: TRBV15; J gene: TRBJ1-2; clone size: .; D gene: .; CDR3 DNA: TGTGCCACCAGCAGAGGGGCAGGGAGCTTGGGCTACACCTTC; CDR3 protein: CATSRGAGSLGYTF
V gene: TRBV6-9; J gene: TRBJ2-6; clone size: .; D gene: .; CDR3 DNA: TGTGCCAGCAGTTACACTGGGCTACGACAAAGTCGGGCCAACGTCCTGACTTTC; CDR3 protein: CASSYTGLRQSRANVLTF
V gene: TRBV19; J gene: TRBJ1-5; clone size: .; D gene: .; CDR3 DNA: TGTGCCAGTAGTATAGCACGGGGGCGTGGAAGCAATCAGCCCCAGCATTTT; CDR3 protein: CASSIARGRGSNQPQHF
V gene: TRBV6-6; J gene: TRBJ1-6; clone size: .; D gene: .; CDR3 DNA: TGTGCCAGCAGTTACAGGGAAAGATCACCCCTCCACTTT; CDR3 protein: CASSYRERSPLHF
V gene: TRBV30; J gene: TRBJ2-3; clone size: .; D gene: .; CDR3 DNA: TGTGCCTGGAGTGTCCTTTTAACAGATACGCAGTATTTT; CDR3 protein: CAWSVLLTDTQYF
V gene: TRBV11-2; J gene: TRBJ2-7; clone size: .; D gene: TRBD1; CDR3 DNA: TGTGCCAGCAGTTCCCGGGACAGGGCTGAGCAGTACTTC; CDR3 protein: CASSSRDRAEQYF
V gene: TRBV4-3; J gene: TRBJ2-1; clone size: .; D gene: TRBD1; CDR3 DNA: TGCGCCAGCAGCCAAGGTGGGAGAAGGACAGGGGGCCTCAATGAGCAGTTCTTC; CDR3 protein: CASSQGGRRTGGLNEQFF
V gene: TRBV7-2; J gene: TRBJ2-6; clone size: .; D gene: .; CDR3 DNA: TGTGCCAGCAGCTTAACAGTGGTCGGGGCCAACGTCCTGACTTTC; CDR3 protein: CASSLTVVGANVLTF
V gene: TRBV28; J gene: TRBJ1-5; clone size: .; D gene: .; CDR3 DNA: TGTGCCAGCAGGGGGGGAGGCGGACAGCCCCAGCATTTT; CDR3 protein: CASRGGGGQPQHF
V gene: TRBV5-6; J gene: TRBJ1-1; clone size: .; D gene: TRBD1; CDR3 DNA: TGTGCCAGCAGCTTCTTTCACGAGGGAGGGGGCGGAAACACTGAAGCTTTCTTT; CDR3 protein: CASSFFHEGGGGNTEAFF
V gene: TRBV20-1; J gene: TRBJ2-1; clone size: .; D gene: .; CDR3 DNA: TGCAGTGCTAGAGAGACCCTTCCCGCCTTCTTC; CDR3 protein: CSARETLPAFF
V gene: TRBV7-6; J gene: TRBJ1-1; clone size: .; D gene: .; CDR3 DNA: TGTGCCAGCAGCTTAGGGATAGGTAACGGGGACACTGAAGCTTTCTTT; CDR3 protein: CASSLGIGNGDTEAFF
V gene: TRBV30; J gene: TRBJ1-1; clone size: .; D gene: .; CDR3 DNA: TGTGCCTGGCGGCGGGGGAACACTGAAGCTTTCTTT; CDR3 protein: CAWRRGNTEAFF
V gene: TRBV9; J gene: TRBJ2-3; clone size: .; D gene: TRBD1; CDR3 DNA: TGTGCCAGCAGCCTCTCCGGGACAGAGACAGATACGCAGTATTTT; CDR3 protein: CASSLSGTETDTQYF
V gene: TRBV5-4; J gene: TRBJ2-7; clone size: once; D gene: .; CDR3 DNA: TGTGCCAGCAGCTTGTGGGGTACCTACGAGCAGTACTTC; CDR3 protein: CASSLWGTYEQYF
V gene: TRBV9; J gene: TRBJ2-3; clone size: .; D gene: .; CDR3 DNA: TGTGCCAGCAGCGCCGTCTCGGCCGCCACAGATACGCAGTATTTT; CDR3 protein: CASSAVSAATDTQYF
V gene: TRBV7-2; J gene: TRBJ2-5; clone size: .; D gene: .; CDR3 DNA: TGTGCCAGCAGTTTGGACGGCCCGACCCAGTACTTC; CDR3 protein: CASSLDGPTQYF
V gene: TRBV28; J gene: TRBJ1-4; clone size: once; D gene: TRBD1; CDR3 DNA: TGTGCCACCGTACCTGGGACAGGGCGTGAAAAACTGTTTTTT; CDR3 protein: CATVPGTGREKLFF